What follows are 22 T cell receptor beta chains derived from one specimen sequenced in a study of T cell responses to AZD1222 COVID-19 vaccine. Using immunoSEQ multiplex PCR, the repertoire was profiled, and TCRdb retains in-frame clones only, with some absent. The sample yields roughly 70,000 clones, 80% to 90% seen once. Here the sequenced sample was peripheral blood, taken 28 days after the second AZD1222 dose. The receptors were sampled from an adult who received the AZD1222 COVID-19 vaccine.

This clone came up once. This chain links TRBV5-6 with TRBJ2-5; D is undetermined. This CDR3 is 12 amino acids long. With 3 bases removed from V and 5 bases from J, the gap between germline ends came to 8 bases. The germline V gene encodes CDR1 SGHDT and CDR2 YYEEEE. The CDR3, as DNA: TGTGCCAGCAGCTCGTTCTACGAGACCCAGTACTTC. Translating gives CASSSFYETQYF. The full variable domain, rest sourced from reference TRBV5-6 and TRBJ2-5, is DAGVTQSPTHLIKTRGQQVTLRCSPKSGHDTVSWYQQALGQGPQFIFQYYEEEERQRGNFPDRFSGHQFPNYSSELNVNALLLGDSALYLCASSSFYETQYFGPGTRLLVL.

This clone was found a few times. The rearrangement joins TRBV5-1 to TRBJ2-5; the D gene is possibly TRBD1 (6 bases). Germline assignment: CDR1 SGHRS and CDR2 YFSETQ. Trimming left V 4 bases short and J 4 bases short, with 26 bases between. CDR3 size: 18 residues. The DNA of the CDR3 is TGCGCCAGCAGCCCCCGACAGGCGCCAGGATTGCTTATAGAGACCCAGTACTTC. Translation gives CASSPRQAPGLLIETQYF.

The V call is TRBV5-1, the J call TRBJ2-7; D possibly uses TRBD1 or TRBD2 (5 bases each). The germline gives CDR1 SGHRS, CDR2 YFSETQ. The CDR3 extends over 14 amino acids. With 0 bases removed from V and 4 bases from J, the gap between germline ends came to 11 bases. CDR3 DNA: TGCGCCAGCAGCTTGGGATTCGGGGCTTACGAGCAGTACTTC. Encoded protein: CASSLGFGAYEQYF.

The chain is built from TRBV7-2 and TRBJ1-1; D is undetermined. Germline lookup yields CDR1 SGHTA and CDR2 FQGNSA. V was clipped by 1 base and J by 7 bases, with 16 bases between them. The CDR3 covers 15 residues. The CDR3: CASSLVRGRPLEAFF. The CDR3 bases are TGTGCCAGCAGCTTAGTTCGGGGTAGGCCGCTTGAAGCTTTCTTT.

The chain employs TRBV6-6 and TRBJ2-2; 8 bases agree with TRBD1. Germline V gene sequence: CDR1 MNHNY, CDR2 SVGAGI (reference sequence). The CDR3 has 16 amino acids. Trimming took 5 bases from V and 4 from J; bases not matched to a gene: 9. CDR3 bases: TGTGCCAGCAGTCGACGGGCAGGGGGCATCACCGGGGAGCTGTTTTTT. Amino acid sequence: CASSRRAGGITGELFF.

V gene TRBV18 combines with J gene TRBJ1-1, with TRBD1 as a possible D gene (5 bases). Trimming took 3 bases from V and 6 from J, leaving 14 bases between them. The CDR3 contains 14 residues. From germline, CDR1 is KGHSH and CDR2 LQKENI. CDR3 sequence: CASSPGLRGAEAFF. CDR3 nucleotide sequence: TGTGCCAGCTCACCCGGACTCCGAGGGGCTGAAGCTTTCTTT.

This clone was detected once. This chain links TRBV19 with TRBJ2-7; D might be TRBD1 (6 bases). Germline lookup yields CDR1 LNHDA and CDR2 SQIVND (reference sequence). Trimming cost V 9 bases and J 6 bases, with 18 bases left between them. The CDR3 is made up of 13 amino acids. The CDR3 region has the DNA TGTGCCAGCTCCTCGATTCAAGGGGGCGAGCAGTACTTC. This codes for CASSSIQGGEQYF. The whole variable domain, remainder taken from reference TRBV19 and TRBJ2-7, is DGGITQSPKYLFRKEGQNVTLSCEQNLNHDAMYWYRQDPGQGLRLIYYSQIVNDFQKGDIAEGYSVSREKKESFPLTVTSAQKNPTAFYLCASSSIQGGEQYFGPGTRLTVT.

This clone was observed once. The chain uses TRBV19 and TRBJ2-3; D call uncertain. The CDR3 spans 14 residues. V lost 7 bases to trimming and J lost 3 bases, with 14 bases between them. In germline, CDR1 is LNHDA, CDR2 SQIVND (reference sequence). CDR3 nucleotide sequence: TGTGCCAGTACCCCCCGAGGTTCGACAGATACGCAGTATTTT. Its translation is CASTPRGSTDTQYF.

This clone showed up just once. In DNA, the CDR3 is TGTGCCAGCAGCTTCTTACAGGGGATGTACCAAGAGACCCAGTACTTC. Translating gives CASSFLQGMYQETQYF. The chain employs TRBV5-4 and TRBJ2-5, with 7 positions matching TRBD1. V gave up 2 bases and J gave up 0 bases; unmatched junction bases: 7. Germline CDR1 is SGHNT and CDR2 is YYREEE (reference sequence). This CDR3 is built from 16 residues. The full variable domain, rest sourced from reference TRBV5-4 and TRBJ2-5, is ETGVTQSPTHLIKTRGQQVTLRCSSQSGHNTVSWYQQALGQGPQFIFQYYREEENGRGNFPPRFSGLQFPNYSSELNVNALELDDSALYLCASSFLQGMYQETQYFGPGTRLLVL.

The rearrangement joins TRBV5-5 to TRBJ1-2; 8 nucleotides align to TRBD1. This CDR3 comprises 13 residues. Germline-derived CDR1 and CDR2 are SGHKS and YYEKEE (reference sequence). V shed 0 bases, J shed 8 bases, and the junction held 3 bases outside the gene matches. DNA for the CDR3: TGTGCCAGCAGCTTGGGACAGGGGAGGGGCTACACCTTC. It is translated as CASSLGQGRGYTF. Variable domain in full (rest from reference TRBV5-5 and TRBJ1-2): DAGVTQSPTHLIKTRGQQVTLRCSPISGHKSVSWYQQVLGQGPQFIFQYYEKEERGRGNFPDRFSARQFPNYSSELNVNALLLGDSALYLCASSLGQGRGYTFGSGTRLTVV.

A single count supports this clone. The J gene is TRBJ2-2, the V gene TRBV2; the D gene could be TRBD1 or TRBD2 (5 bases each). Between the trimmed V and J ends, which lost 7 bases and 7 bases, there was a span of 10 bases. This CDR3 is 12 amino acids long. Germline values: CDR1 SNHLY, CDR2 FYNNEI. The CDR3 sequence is CASTPGGGELFF. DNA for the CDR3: TGTGCCAGCACCCCTGGGGGCGGGGAGCTGTTTTTT.

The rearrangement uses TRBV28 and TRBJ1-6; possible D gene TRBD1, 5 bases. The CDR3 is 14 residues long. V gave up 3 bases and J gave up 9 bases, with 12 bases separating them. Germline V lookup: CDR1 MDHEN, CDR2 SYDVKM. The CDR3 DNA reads TGTGCCAGCAGTTTGCAGGGCCTTAGTTCACCCCTCCACTTT. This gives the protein CASSLQGLSSPLHF.

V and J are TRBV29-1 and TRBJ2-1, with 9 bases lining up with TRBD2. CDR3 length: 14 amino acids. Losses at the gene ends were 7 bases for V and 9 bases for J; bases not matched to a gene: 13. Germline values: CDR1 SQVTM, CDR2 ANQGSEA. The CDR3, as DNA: TGCAGCGGCGCGGGAGGGCAGGGAGGGAGTGAGCAGTTCTTC. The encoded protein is CSGAGGQGGSEQFF.

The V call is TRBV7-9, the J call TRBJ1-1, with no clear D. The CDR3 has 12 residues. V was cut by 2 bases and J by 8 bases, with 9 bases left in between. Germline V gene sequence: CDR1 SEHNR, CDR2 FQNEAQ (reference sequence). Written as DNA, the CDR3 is TGTGCCAGCAGCTTACCCGCGAACGAAGCTTTCTTT. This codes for CASSLPANEAFF.

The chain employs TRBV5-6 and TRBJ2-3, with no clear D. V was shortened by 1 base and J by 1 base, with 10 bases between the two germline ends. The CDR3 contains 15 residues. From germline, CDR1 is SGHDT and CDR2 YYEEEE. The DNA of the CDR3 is TGTGCCAGCAGCTTGCGTGCGGCCGGCACAGATACGCAGTATTTT. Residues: CASSLRAAGTDTQYF.

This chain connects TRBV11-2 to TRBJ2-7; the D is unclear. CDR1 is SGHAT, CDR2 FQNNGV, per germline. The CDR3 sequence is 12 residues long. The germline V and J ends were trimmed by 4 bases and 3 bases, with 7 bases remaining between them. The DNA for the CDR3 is TGTGCCAGCAGCTCCGGTAGCTACGAGCAGTACTTC. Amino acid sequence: CASSSGSYEQYF.

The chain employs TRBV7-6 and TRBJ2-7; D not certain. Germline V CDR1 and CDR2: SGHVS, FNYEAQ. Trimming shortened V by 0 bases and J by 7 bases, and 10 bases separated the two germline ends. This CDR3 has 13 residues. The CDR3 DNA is TGTGCCAGCAGCTTAGCGGGTTCGGAGGAGCAGTACTTC. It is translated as CASSLAGSEEQYF. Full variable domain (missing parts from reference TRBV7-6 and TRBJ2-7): GAGVSQSPRYKVTKRGQDVALRCDPISGHVSLYWYRQALGQGPEFLTYFNYEAQQDKSGLPNDRFSAERPEGSISTLTIQRTEQRDSAMYRCASSLAGSEEQYFGPGTRLTVT.

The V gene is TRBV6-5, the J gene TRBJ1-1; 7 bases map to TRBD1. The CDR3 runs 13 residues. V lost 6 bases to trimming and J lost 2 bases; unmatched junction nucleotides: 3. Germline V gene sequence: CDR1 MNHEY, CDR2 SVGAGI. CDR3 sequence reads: CASRGQANTEAFF. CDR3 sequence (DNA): TGTGCCAGCAGAGGACAGGCAAACACTGAAGCTTTCTTT.

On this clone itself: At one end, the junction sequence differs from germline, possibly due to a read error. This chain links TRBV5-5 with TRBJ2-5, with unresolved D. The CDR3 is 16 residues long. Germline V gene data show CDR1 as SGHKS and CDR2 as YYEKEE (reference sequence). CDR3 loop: CASSLALGTIQGTQYF. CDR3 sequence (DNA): TGTGCCAGCAGCTTGGCCCTTGGAACCATACAAGGGACCCAGTACTTC.

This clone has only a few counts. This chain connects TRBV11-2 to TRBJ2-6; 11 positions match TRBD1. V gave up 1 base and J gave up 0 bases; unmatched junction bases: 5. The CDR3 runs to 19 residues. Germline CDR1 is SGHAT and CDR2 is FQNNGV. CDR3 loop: CASSLAGGTGGSGANVLTF. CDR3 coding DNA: TGTGCCAGCAGCTTAGCTGGTGGGACAGGGGGCTCTGGGGCCAACGTCCTGACTTTC.

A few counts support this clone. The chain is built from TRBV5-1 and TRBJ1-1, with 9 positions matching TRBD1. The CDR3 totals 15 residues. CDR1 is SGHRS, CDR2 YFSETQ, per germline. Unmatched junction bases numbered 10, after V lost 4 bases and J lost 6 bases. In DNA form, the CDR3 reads TGCGCCAGCAGCATTGGACAGGGGCGAAGGGCTGAAGCTTTCTTT. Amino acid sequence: CASSIGQGRRAEAFF.

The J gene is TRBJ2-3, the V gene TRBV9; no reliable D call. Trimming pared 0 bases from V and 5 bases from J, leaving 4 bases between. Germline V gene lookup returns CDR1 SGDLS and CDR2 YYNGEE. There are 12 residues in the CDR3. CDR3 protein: CASSVDRDTQYF. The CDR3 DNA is TGTGCCAGCAGCGTAGATAGAGATACGCAGTATTTT.